This entry lists 10 T cell receptor beta chains sequenced from one sample in a study of PD-L1 blockade in urothelial cancer. The protocol was immunoSEQ multiplex PCR, while the TCRdb copy is restricted to in-frame clones and leaves out a portion. Of about 84,000 clones listed, around nine tenths were seen once; the top ten hold over 9%. The sequencing here drew on PBMCs, taken around atezolizumab (anti-PD-L1) treatment. All receptors come from a man in his sixties with urothelial cancer.

This rearrangement joins TRBV5-8 to TRBJ2-1, with 10 bases identical to TRBD2. Germline lookup yields CDR1 SGHTS and CDR2 YDEGEE. CDR3 length: 17 amino acids. With V trimmed by 6 bases and J by 8 bases, 17 bases remained unmatched. The CDR3 DNA follows: TGTGCCAGCACCCAAATCCCATTGGCTAGCGGGAGTCATGAGCAGTTCTTC. This translates into CASTQIPLASGSHEQFF.

V gene TRBV11-3 combines with J gene TRBJ2-2, with D tentatively TRBD2 (5 bases). Germline V CDR1 and CDR2: SGHNT, YENEEA. Deletions cut 2 bases from V and 5 bases from J, with 6 bases between. This CDR3 region has 13 residues. CDR3 protein: CASSLRGTGELFF. The CDR3 DNA follows: TGTGCCAGCAGCTTACGGGGAACCGGGGAGCTGTTTTTT.

This chain connects TRBV7-6 to TRBJ1-4; tentative D call: TRBD1 (5 bases). Trimming pared 1 base from V and 7 bases from J, leaving 19 bases between. The germline CDR1 and CDR2 sequences are SGHVS and FNYEAQ. This CDR3 has 17 residues. The CDR3 DNA reads as TGTGCCAGCAGCTTAGGGTCGGTCGCGGTCGGGGGTGAAAAACTGTTTTTT. It translates to CASSLGSVAVGGEKLFF. The entire variable domain, with the rest obtained from reference TRBV7-6 and TRBJ1-4, is as follows: GAGVSQSPRYKVTKRGQDVALRCDPISGHVSLYWYRQALGQGPEFLTYFNYEAQQDKSGLPNDRFSAERPEGSISTLTIQRTEQRDSAMYRCASSLGSVAVGGEKLFFGSGTQLSVL.

The CDR3 DNA reads as TGTGCCAGCATCGGCAGGGAGGGTGAAAAACTGTTTTTT. Translation gives CASIGREGEKLFF. V gene TRBV2 combines with J gene TRBJ1-4, with D tentatively TRBD1 (5 bases). This CDR3 region has 13 residues. CDR1 and CDR2 (germline): SNHLY, FYNNEI. V was clipped by 7 bases and J by 7 bases, with 13 bases between them.

This clone came up a few times. The chain links TRBV20-1 to TRBJ2-7, with unresolved D. This CDR3 comprises 11 residues. The germline V and J ends were trimmed by 5 bases and 6 bases, with 11 bases remaining between them. The germline V gene has CDR1 DFQATT and CDR2 SNEGSKA (reference sequence). The CDR3: CSASEVGEQYF. CDR3 in DNA: TGCAGTGCTTCCGAAGTCGGCGAGCAGTACTTC.

This rearrangement joins TRBV18 to TRBJ2-2; 11 nucleotides line up with TRBD2. Trimming at V came to 2 bases and at J to 5 bases, leaving 4 bases not matched to a gene. This CDR3 contains 16 residues. CDR1 is KGHSH, CDR2 LQKENI, per germline. The CDR3 loop reads CASSPTSGSGTGELFF. CDR3 nucleotide sequence: TGTGCCAGCTCACCAACTAGCGGGAGTGGGACCGGGGAGCTGTTTTTT.

The chain has TRBV6-4 and TRBJ2-3; the match to TRBD1 covers 10 bases. Germline CDR1 MRHNA, CDR2 SNTAGT. This CDR3 has 14 residues. V gave up 2 bases and J gave up 4 bases; unmatched junction bases: 0. CDR3 in amino acids: CASSDGTGADTQYF. CDR3 bases: TGTGCCAGCAGTGACGGGACAGGGGCAGATACGCAGTATTTT.

The V call is TRBV7-2, the J call TRBJ2-7; tentative D call: TRBD1 (6 bases). The CDR3 contains 14 residues. Germline CDR1 SGHTA, CDR2 FQGNSA. Trimming stripped 5 bases from V and 2 bases from J, with 13 bases between. CDR3 DNA sequence: TGTGCCAGCAGCGTGGAGAAGGGGGCCTACGAGCAGTACTTC. It codes for CASSVEKGAYEQYF.

In its sample, this clone was seen once. The V call is TRBV5-1, the J call TRBJ2-1; D might be TRBD2 (5 bases). Between the trimmed V and J ends, which lost 3 bases and 4 bases, there was a span of 17 bases. The CDR3 runs 16 residues. The V gene's germline CDR1 is SGHRS and CDR2 YFSETQ. CDR3 protein: CASSSGSGPPYNEQFF. DNA of the CDR3: TGCGCCAGCAGCTCGGGATCCGGTCCCCCTTACAATGAGCAGTTCTTC.

This clone has just a few counts. CDR3: CASGAPGQGDYGYTF. The CDR3 DNA is TGCGCCAGCGGTGCTCCGGGACAGGGGGACTATGGCTACACCTTC. The chain carries TRBV10-1 and TRBJ1-2; 11 bases are a match to TRBD1. Unmatched junction bases numbered 8, after V lost 8 bases and J lost 3 bases. There are 15 residues in the CDR3. Germline V gene sequence: CDR1 WNHNN, CDR2 SYGVQD (reference sequence).